These 8 T cell receptor beta chains share one sample of origin, sequenced in a study of T cells in Graves' hyperthyroidism and ophthalmopathy. Using RNA transcripts as the source, TCR beta CDR3 regions were amplified. The TCR CDR3 was amplified in a first-round RT-PCR using the HTBI primer set. TCRdb reprocessed the multiplex PCR reads via MiXCR and lists one record per CDR3 protein. The table lists roughly 700,000 distinct CDR3 sequences, roughly a third of them singletons. The sequenced sample consisted of blood. Receptor source: a woman in her forties with Graves' hyperthyroidism.

Ten or more counts support this clonotype. The V call is TRBV7-3, the J call TRBJ1-6; D unclear. This CDR3 comprises 16 residues. Germline V gene data show CDR1 as SGHTA and CDR2 as FQGTGA. With 0 bases removed from V and 7 bases from J, the gap between germline ends came to 13 bases. CDR3 residues: CASSLTGQRGNSPLHF. The CDR3 DNA reads as TGTGCCAGCAGCTTAACTGGCCAGAGAGGGAATTCACCCCTCCACTTT.

At least ten counts were recorded for this clonotype. V usage is TRBV7-9 and J usage is TRBJ1-1; 8 bases are a match to TRBD1. Germline CDR1 and CDR2: SEHNR and FQNEAQ (reference sequence). This CDR3 region has 15 residues. V shed 5 bases and J 1 base; nucleotides not matched to a gene: 6. CDR3 coding DNA: TGTGCCAGCAGCACCGGACAGGGATGGAACACTGAAGCTTTCTTT. It translates to CASSTGQGWNTEAFF.

This clonotype was counted between two and nine times. The chain uses TRBV28 and TRBJ1-2; D possibly corresponds to TRBD1 (5 bases). Per germline, CDR1 MDHEN and CDR2 SYDVKM. The length of the CDR3 is 12 residues. V dropped 6 bases and J dropped 4 bases, with 9 bases sitting between them. The CDR3, as DNA: TGTGCCAGCAGCAGGGCTGGCTATGGCTACACCTTC. It specifies CASSRAGYGYTF.

A remark on this clonotype: With a much larger clone just one base away, this may be a read error. The V gene is TRBV7-8, the J gene TRBJ1-2; D gene uncertain. This CDR3 spans 13 amino acids. Germline-derived CDR1 and CDR2 are SGHVS and FQNEAQ. The CDR3 coding sequence is TGTGCCAGCAGCCATTACATTAACTATGACTACACCTTC. Its protein is CASSHYINYDYTF.

J is TRBJ2-7 and V is TRBV7-2; D may match TRBD1 or TRBD2 (5 bases each). V was clipped by 5 bases and J by 1 base, with 12 bases between them. CDR1 SGHTA and CDR2 FQGNSA come from the germline V gene. CDR3 length: 14 amino acids. The DNA of the CDR3 is TGTGCCAGCAGCGGGGGAAGGCCATCCTACGAGCAGTACTTC. Translated: CASSGGRPSYEQYF.

This rearrangement joins TRBV29-1 to TRBJ1-2; D is unresolved. Trimming removed 4 bases from V and 6 bases from J, with 12 bases in between. Germline CDR1 SQVTM, CDR2 ANQGSEA. The CDR3 consists of 12 residues. CDR3 DNA: TGCAGCGTTGCAAATGGAAACGATGGCTACACCTTC. Translated, it gives CSVANGNDGYTF.

The V call is TRBV2, the J call TRBJ1-5; maybe TRBD1 (5 bases). This CDR3 spans 12 amino acids. With 1 base removed from V and 10 bases from J, the gap between germline ends came to 8 bases. Germline lookup yields CDR1 SNHLY and CDR2 FYNNEI. CDR3 nucleotide sequence: TGTGCCAGCAGTGAAGGAGGGGAACCCCAGCATTTT. Residues: CASSEGGEPQHF.

Comment on this clonotype: It may be a read error: a sequence one base away is much more abundant. The J gene is TRBJ1-6, the V gene TRBV6-4, with no clear D. The V gene lost 4 bases and the J gene lost 13 bases, with 17 bases spanning the gap. CDR1 MRHNA and CDR2 SNTAGT come from the germline V gene. This CDR3 is built from 14 residues. The CDR3 coding sequence is TGTGCCAGCAGTGCTCGGGTGTGGGTCATGCCCCTCCACTTT. As protein: CASSARVWVMPLHF.